A single sample gave rise to the 8 T cell receptor beta chains below, sequenced in a study of blood T cell repertoires in COVID-19 (dated by TCRdb to 2020 to 2022). Preparation of the library involved the immunoSEQ multiplex PCR assay. Held by TCRdb, this immuneACCESS table contains in-frame sequences only and omits some clones. Under half of the omission traces to an unresolved V gene where checked; the cause of the rest is unknown. This sample lists about 250,000 clones; over 65% were detected once. The biggest ten clones account for about 3.1% of the sample. The source material was peripheral blood. The source of these receptors is a woman aged 80 or over with acute or convalescent COVID-19.

The rearrangement links TRBV11-2 to TRBJ2-1; 12 bases line up with TRBD1. CDR3 length equals 14 residues. The junction had 4 bases not matched to a gene; V was cut back by 1 base and J by 12 bases. Germline CDR1 reads SGHAT; CDR2 reads FQNNGV. DNA of the CDR3: TGTGCCAGCAGCTTAGCCGGGACAGGGGGCATGCAGTTCTTC. Translated: CASSLAGTGGMQFF.

This clone was observed a single time. This chain joins TRBV10-3 and TRBJ2-7; D is ambiguous. Germline assignment: CDR1 ENHRY and CDR2 SYGVKD. CDR3 length equals 14 residues. V was trimmed by 4 bases and J by 0 bases, leaving 10 bases between them. The CDR3 is CAISATDSSYEQYF. CDR3 coding DNA: TGTGCCATCAGTGCTACAGATTCCTCCTACGAGCAGTACTTC.

This chain connects TRBV6-5 to TRBJ1-1; TRBD1 matches at 7 bases. This CDR3 comprises 15 residues. V lost 2 bases, J lost 4 bases, and 7 bases stayed unmatched. CDR1 and CDR2 (germline): MNHEY, SVGAGI. The CDR3 reads CASSYASAGGTEAFF. CDR3 bases: TGTGCCAGCAGTTACGCCTCGGCAGGGGGCACTGAAGCTTTCTTT.

This chain connects TRBV9 to TRBJ2-3, with 13 bases fitting TRBD2. The CDR3 spans 16 residues. J gave up 8 bases and V 4 bases, and 10 bases lay outside the gene matches. Germline loops: CDR1 SGDLS, CDR2 YYNGEE. CDR3 sequence: CASSQLAGGQVGTQYF. The CDR3 DNA sequence: TGTGCCAGCAGCCAACTAGCGGGAGGGCAAGTGGGTACGCAGTATTTT.

The gene calls are TRBV29-1 and TRBJ2-1; D not certain. Germline loops: CDR1 SQVTM, CDR2 ANQGSEA. The CDR3 spans 12 residues. V lost 4 bases and J 7 bases, leaving 11 bases between the germline ends. CDR3 sequence reads: CSVVTDGNEQFF. CDR3 sequence (DNA): TGCAGCGTTGTCACAGATGGGAATGAGCAGTTCTTC.

The genes are TRBV30 and TRBJ1-6, with a weak D call TRBD1 (5 bases). CDR1 is GTSNPN, CDR2 SVGIG, per germline (reference sequence). Between the trimmed V and J ends, which lost 3 bases and 0 bases, there was a span of 9 bases. This CDR3 is 15 amino acids long. CDR3 sequence: CAWRTASSYNSPLHF. For the CDR3, the DNA is TGTGCCTGGAGGACAGCCAGCTCCTATAATTCACCCCTCCACTTT.

The chain is built from TRBV19 and TRBJ1-2, with 8 bases lining up with TRBD1. Per germline, CDR1 LNHDA and CDR2 SQIVND (reference sequence). CDR3 length: 16 residues. V dropped 4 bases and J dropped 2; count of bases not matched to a gene: 9. The CDR3, as DNA: TGTGCCAGTAGTACCAGGGGACAGGCGGAAAACTATGGCTACACCTTC. Protein sequence: CASSTRGQAENYGYTF.

The rearrangement links TRBV5-5 to TRBJ2-6, with D possibly matching TRBD2 (6 bases). The CDR3 runs 16 residues. Per germline, CDR1 SGHKS and CDR2 YYEKEE (reference sequence). V lost 3 bases and J 4 bases, leaving 14 bases between the germline ends. The CDR3, as DNA: TGTGCCAGCAGCTACCTAGGAGGGGCCGGGGCCAACGTCCTGACTTTC. This translates into CASSYLGGAGANVLTF.